Listed below are T cell receptor beta chains from one sample, sequenced in a study of post-analysis software for immune sequencing data. MiXCR, applied by TCRdb to the PCR reads, yields one record per CDR3 protein. The table includes hundreds of thousands of distinct CDR3 sequences, roughly 27% detected once. The sequenced sample consisted of blood. All receptors derive from a girl aged 5 to 17 with multiple sclerosis. The CDR3 runs from the conserved cysteine through the conserved F or W. The D gene is left open where the match is weak. Size is omitted from some rows. Given values are once, few, many or a class for expanded clones.

j_call d_call clone_size v_call cdr3_nt cdr3_aa
TRBJ1-1 TRBD1 . TRBV24-1 TGTGCCACCAGCCATGGGGGGACAGGGGAGAAAGCTTTCTTT CATSHGGTGEKAFF
TRBJ2-5 . . TRBV15 TGTGCCACCAGCAGGGCCGGGACGCAGGGCCAAGAGACCCAGTACTTC CATSRAGTQGQETQYF
TRBJ2-2 TRBD2 . TRBV12-3/TRBV12-4 TGTGCCAGCAGAGGGACTAGCGGGGGGAAGACGGGCGGGGAGCGGTTTTTT CASRGTSGGKTGGERFF
TRBJ2-1 TRBD2 . TRBV6-2/TRBV6-3 TGTGCCAGCAATAGCGGGGGGTACAATGAGCAGTTCTTC CASNSGGYNEQFF
TRBJ1-1 . . TRBV5-1 TGCGCCAGCAGGCCAGGGGTTATGAACACTGAAGCTTTCTTT CASRPGVMNTEAFF
TRBJ2-1 . many TRBV28 TGTGCTAGCAGCCCGCCTGGTGACAATGAGCAGTTCTTC CASSPPGDNEQFF
TRBJ2-7 . few TRBV5-6 TGTGCCAGCAGCCCCCAGACACGGATGAAATACGAGCAGTACTTC CASSPQTRMKYEQYF
TRBJ2-3 . . TRBV29-1 TGCAGCGTGCCCGGGATACCCTATCTGCAGTATTTT CSVPGIPYLQYF
TRBJ2-7 . . TRBV28 TGTGCCAGCAGTTTCCCTGGGGACCCCACCTACGAGCAGTACTTC CASSFPGDPTYEQYF
TRBJ2-4 . few TRBV9 TGTGCCAGCAGCCTAGACCAAAACATTCAGTACTTC CASSLDQNIQYF
TRBJ2-1 TRBD2 . TRBV10-3 TGTGCCATCAGTGAGTCGGCGGGAGTAGTATCCGATGAGCAGTTCTTC CAISESAGVVSDEQFF
TRBJ2-7 TRBD2 once TRBV7-2 TGTGCCAGCAGCCTCCGTTGGCTAGCGGGAGGCCGATCCTACGAGCAGTACTTC CASSLRWLAGGRSYEQYF
TRBJ2-7 . many TRBV4-1 TGCGCCAGCAGCACCCAACTAGGCCACGAGCAGTACTTC CASSTQLGHEQYF
TRBJ2-7 TRBD2 many TRBV20-1 TGCAGTGCTGGTTTAGCGGGAGGGCCGCAGCAGTACTTC CSAGLAGGPQQYF
TRBJ1-2 TRBD1 . TRBV6-5 TGTGCCAGCACTGGACAGGGGAGGCCCTACACCTTC CASTGQGRPYTF
TRBJ2-5 . few TRBV6-5 TGTGCCAGCAACATAGGAGAGACCCAGTACTTC CASNIGETQYF
TRBJ1-2 . once TRBV10-3 TGTGCCATCAGCTTGACAAACTCTAACTATGGCTACACCTTC CAISLTNSNYGYTF
TRBJ1-2 TRBD1 few TRBV6-1 TGTGCCAGCAGGTCCGGGACAGGGCGAGCTGGCTACACCTTC CASRSGTGRAGYTF
TRBJ1-5 . . TRBV7-2 TGTGCCAGCAGCTCCCGGGGCCCCAATCAGCCCCAGCATTTT CASSSRGPNQPQHF
TRBJ2-7 . few TRBV10-2 TGCGCCAGCAGTGAGACCCTAACCTCCTACGAGCAGTACTTC CASSETLTSYEQYF
TRBJ1-4 TRBD1 . TRBV7-2 TGTGCCAGCAGCCCCTTTGGGGGGACAGGCCTTGCAACTAATGAAAAACTGTTTTTT CASSPFGGTGLATNEKLFF
TRBJ2-3 . . TRBV4-1 TGCGCCAGCAGCCACCGCGCCCAGGTAGAAGATACGCAGTATTTT CASSHRAQVEDTQYF
TRBJ2-1 TRBD2 few TRBV2 TGTGCCAGCGAGGCCCAGAGCGGGAGCTCCTACAATGAGCAGTTCTTC CASEAQSGSSYNEQFF